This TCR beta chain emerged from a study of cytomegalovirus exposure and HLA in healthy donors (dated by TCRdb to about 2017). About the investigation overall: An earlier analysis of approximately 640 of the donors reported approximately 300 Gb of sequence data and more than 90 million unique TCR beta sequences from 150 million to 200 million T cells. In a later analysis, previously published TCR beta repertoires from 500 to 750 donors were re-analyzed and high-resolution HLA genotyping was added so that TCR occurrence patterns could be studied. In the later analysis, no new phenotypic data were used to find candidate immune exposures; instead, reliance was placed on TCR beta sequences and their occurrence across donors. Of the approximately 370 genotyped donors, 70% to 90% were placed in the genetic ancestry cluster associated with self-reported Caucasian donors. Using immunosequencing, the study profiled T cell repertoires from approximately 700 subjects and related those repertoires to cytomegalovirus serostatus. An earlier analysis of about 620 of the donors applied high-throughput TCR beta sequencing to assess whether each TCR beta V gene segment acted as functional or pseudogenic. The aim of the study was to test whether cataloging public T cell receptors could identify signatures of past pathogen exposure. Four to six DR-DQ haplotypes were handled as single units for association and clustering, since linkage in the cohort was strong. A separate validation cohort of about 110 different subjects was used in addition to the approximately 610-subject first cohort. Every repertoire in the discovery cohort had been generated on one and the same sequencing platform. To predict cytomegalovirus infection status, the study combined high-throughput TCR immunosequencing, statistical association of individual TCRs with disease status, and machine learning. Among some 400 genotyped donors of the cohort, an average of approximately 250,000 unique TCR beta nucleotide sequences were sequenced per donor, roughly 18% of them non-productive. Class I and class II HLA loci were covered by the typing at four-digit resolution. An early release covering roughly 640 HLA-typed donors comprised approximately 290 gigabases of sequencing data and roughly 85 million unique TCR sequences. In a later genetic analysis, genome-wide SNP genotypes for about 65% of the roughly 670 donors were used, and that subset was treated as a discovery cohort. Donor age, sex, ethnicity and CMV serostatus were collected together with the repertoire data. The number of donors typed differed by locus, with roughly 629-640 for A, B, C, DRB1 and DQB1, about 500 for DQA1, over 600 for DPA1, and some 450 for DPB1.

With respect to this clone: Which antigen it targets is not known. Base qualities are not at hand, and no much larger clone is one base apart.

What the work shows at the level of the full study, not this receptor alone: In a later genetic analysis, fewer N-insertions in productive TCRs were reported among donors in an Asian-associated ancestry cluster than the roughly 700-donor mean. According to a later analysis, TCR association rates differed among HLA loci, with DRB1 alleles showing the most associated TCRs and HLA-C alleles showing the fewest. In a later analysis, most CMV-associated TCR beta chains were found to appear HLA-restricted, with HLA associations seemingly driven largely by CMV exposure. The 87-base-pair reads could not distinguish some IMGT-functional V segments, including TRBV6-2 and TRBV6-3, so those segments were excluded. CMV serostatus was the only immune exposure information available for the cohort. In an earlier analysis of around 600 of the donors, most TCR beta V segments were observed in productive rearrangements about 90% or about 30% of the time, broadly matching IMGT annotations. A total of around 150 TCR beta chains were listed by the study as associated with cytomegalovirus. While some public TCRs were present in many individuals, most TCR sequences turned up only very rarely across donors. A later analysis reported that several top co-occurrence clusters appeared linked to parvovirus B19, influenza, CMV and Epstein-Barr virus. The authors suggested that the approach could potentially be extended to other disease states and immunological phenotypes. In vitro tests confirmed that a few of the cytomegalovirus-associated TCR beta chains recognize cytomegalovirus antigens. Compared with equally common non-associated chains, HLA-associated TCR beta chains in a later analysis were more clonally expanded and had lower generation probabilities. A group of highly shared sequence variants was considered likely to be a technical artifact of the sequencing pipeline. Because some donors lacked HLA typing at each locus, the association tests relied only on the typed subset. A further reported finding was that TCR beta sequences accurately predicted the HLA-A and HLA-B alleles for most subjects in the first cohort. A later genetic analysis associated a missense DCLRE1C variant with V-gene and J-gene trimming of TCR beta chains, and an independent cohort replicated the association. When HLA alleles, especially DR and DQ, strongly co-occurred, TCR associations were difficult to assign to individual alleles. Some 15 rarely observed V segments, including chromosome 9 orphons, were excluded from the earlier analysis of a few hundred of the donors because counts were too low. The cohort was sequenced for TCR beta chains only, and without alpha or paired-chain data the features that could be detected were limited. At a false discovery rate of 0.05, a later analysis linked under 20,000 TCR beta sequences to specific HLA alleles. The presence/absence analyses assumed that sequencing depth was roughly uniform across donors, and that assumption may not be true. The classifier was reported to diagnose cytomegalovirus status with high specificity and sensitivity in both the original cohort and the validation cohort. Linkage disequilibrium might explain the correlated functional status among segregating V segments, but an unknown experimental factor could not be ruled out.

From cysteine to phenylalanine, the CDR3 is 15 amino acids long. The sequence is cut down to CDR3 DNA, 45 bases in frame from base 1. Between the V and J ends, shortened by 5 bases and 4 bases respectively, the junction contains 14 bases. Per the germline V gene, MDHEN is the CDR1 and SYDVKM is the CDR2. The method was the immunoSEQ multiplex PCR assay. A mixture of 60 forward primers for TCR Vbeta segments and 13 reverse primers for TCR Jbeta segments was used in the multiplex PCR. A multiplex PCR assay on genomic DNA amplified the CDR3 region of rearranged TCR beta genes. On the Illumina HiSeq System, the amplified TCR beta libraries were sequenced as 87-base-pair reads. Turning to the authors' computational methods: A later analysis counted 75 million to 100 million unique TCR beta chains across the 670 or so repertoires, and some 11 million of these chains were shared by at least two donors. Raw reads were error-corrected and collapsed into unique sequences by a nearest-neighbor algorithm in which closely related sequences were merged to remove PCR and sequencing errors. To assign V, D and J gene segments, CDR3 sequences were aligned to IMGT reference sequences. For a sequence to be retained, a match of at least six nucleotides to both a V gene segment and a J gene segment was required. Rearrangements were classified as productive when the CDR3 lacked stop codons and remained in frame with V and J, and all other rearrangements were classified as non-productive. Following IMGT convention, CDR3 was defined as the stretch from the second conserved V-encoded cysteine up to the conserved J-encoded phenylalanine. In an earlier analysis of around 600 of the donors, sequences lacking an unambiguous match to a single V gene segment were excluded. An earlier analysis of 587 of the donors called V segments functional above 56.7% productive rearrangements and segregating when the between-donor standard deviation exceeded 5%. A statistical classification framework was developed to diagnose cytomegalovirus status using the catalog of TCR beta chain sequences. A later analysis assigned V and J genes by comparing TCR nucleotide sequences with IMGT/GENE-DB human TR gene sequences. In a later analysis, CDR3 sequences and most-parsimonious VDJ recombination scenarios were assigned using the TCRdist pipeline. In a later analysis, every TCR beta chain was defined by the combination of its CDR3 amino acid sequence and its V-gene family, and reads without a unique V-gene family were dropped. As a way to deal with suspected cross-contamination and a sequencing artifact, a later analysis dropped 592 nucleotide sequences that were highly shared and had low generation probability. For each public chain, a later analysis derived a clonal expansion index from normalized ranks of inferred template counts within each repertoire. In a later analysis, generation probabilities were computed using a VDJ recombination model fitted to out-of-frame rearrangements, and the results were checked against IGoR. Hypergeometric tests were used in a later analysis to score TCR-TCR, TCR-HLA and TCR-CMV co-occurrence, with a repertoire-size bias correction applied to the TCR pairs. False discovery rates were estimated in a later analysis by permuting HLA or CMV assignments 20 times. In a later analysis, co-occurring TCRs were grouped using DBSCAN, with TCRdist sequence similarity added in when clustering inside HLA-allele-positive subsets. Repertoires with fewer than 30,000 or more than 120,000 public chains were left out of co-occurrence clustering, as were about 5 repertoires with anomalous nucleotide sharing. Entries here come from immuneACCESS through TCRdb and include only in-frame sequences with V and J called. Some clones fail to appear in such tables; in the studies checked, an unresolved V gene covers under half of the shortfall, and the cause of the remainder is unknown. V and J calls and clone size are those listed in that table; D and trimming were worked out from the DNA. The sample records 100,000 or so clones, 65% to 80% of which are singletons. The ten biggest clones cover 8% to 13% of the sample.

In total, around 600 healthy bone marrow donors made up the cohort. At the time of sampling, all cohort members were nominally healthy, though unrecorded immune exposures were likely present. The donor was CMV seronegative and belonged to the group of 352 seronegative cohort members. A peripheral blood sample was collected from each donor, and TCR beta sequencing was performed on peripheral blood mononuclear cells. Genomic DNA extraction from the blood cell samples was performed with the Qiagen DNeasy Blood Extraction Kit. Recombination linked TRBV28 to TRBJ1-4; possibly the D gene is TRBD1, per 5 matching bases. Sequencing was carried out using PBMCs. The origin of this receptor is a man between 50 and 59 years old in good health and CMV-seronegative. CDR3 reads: CASSPAAGYNEKLFF. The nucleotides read TGTGCCAGCAGTCCGGCGGCAGGGTATAATGAAAAACTGTTTTTT.